One sample yielded the 5 T cell receptor beta chains listed below, sequenced in a study of STAT5B mutations in CD4+ large granular lymphocyte leukemia. This table comes from immunoSEQ multiplex PCR, and its TCRdb copy is limited to in-frame clones, with some not included. The sample has roughly 36,000 clones, less than 70% seen once. Sequenced input: CD4+ T cells from blood buffy coats. These receptors originate from a human donor in good health.

The chain uses TRBV19 and TRBJ1-5, with TRBD1 as a possible D gene (6 bases). CDR1 is LNHDA, CDR2 SQIVND, per germline (reference sequence). The CDR3 consists of 14 residues. The V end was cut by 7 bases, the J end by 9 bases, with 19 bases between. Here the CDR3 DNA reads TGTGCCAGTATCCCAGGGGACGCAACTTTGCCCCAGCATTTT. Its translation is CASIPGDATLPQHF.

This chain uses TRBV11-3 with TRBJ1-1, with D unresolved. The germline V and J ends were trimmed by 10 bases and 2 bases, with 14 bases remaining between them. Looked up from germline, CDR1 is SGHNT and CDR2 is YENEEA. This CDR3 spans 13 amino acids. CDR3 bases: TGTGCCACTGACCATTTTAAAAACACTGAAGCTTTCTTT. This codes for CATDHFKNTEAFF.

This rearrangement joins TRBV6-1 to TRBJ1-4, with D maybe TRBD1 (6 bases). This CDR3 has 15 residues. V was pared by 3 bases and J by 6 bases, with 14 bases between. Per germline, CDR1 MNHNS and CDR2 SASEGT. Written as DNA, the CDR3 is TGTGCCAGCAGTGAGCTGGACAGAGTTCATGAAAAACTGTTTTTT. It translates to CASSELDRVHEKLFF.

This rearrangement joins TRBV10-1 to TRBJ2-2; TRBD1 might be the D (6 bases). Germline loops: CDR1 WNHNN, CDR2 SYGVQD (reference sequence). This CDR3 has 14 residues. The ends were cut back, 9 bases at V and 4 bases at J, with 15 bases in the middle. This CDR3 is CARRDRPVTGELFF. The CDR3 DNA reads TGCGCCAGGAGAGACAGGCCAGTCACCGGGGAGCTGTTTTTT.

The rearrangement links TRBV19 to TRBJ1-5; perhaps TRBD1 as D (6 bases). The CDR3 has 15 amino acids. Germline CDR1 is LNHDA and CDR2 is SQIVND (reference sequence). Trimming shortened V by 5 bases and J by 7 bases, and 18 bases separated the two germline ends. The CDR3 coding sequence is TGTGCCAGTAGTCCCACGTGGGGGGCGGAACAGCCCCAGCATTTT. Its translation is CASSPTWGAEQPQHF.